Each of the 21 T cell receptor beta chains below was sequenced from the same sample in a study of OX40 agonist ivuxolimab in advanced cancers. Using immunoSEQ multiplex PCR, the repertoire was profiled, and TCRdb retains in-frame clones only, with some absent. The profile shows approximately 70,000 clones, 88% of them singletons. The sample in question was CD4+ or CD8+ T cells sorted from blood, obtained in a trial of the OX40 agonist ivuxolimab. Source of these receptors: an adult with an advanced solid tumor such as melanoma, head and neck, liver or kidney cancer.

V is TRBV29-1 and J is TRBJ2-7; D may be TRBD1 (5 bases). The germline CDR1 and CDR2 sequences are SQVTM and ANQGSEA. CDR3 length: 12 residues. V was shortened by 4 bases and J by 2 bases, with 9 bases between the two germline ends. CDR3 loop: CSVGGGAYEQYF. CDR3 coding DNA: TGCAGCGTTGGGGGCGGAGCCTACGAGCAGTACTTC.

The CDR3 sequence is CASSLLAGMNTGELFF. The CDR3 DNA reads TGTGCCAGCAGCCTTTTAGCGGGTATGAACACCGGGGAGCTGTTTTTT. The V call is TRBV7-3, the J call TRBJ2-2; the match to TRBD2 covers 7 bases. The CDR3 has 16 residues. The trim removed 5 bases at V and 1 base at J, leaving 7 bases unmatched. The V gene's germline CDR1 is SGHTA and CDR2 FQGTGA.

The V call is TRBV6-1, the J call TRBJ2-1; tentatively, D is TRBD1 or TRBD2 (5 bases each). The germline V gene encodes CDR1 MNHNS and CDR2 SASEGT. This CDR3 contains 13 residues. V was shortened by 6 bases and J by 9 bases, with 15 bases between the two germline ends. The CDR3 is CASRLGRQGEQFF. CDR3 sequence (DNA): TGTGCCAGCAGACTAGGTCGGCAGGGTGAGCAGTTCTTC.

The chain couples TRBV9 to TRBJ2-2, with D maybe TRBD1 (5 bases). The germline V and J ends were trimmed by 0 bases and 5 bases, with 8 bases remaining between them. The CDR3 is 14 residues long. Per the germline V gene, CDR1 is SGDLS and CDR2 is YYNGEE. CDR3 sequence (DNA): TGTGCCAGCAGCGTAGGTGCAGGGACCGGGGAGCTGTTTTTT. Amino acids: CASSVGAGTGELFF.

V is TRBV21-1 and J is TRBJ2-7; no check of the table's D call, TRBD1, against the DNA was made. TRBV21-1 is deemed a pseudogene. The CDR3 consists of 14 residues. Here the CDR3 DNA reads TGTGCCAGCAAGGACAGCTCCAGAACCTACGAGCAGTACTTC. The encoded protein is CASKDSSRTYEQYF.

The DNA of the CDR3 is TGTGCCAGCAGTTACTCCCTTGGACCTGGGGTCGAGCAGTACTTC. Protein sequence: CASSYSLGPGVEQYF. The V call is TRBV6-5, the J call TRBJ2-7; no definite D call. The V end lost 0 bases, the J end lost 6 bases, and 15 bases lay between the germline ends. The CDR3 is 15 residues long. Germline lookup yields CDR1 MNHEY and CDR2 SVGAGI.

The CDR3 bases are TGCGCCAGCAGCCAAGATTATGGGAACACTGAAGCTTTCTTT. Translation: CASSQDYGNTEAFF. This chain connects TRBV4-3 to TRBJ1-1; D gene uncertain. The V and J ends lost 0 bases and 1 base respectively, with 6 bases between them. Germline CDR1 and CDR2: LGHNA and YSLEER. The CDR3 loop spans 14 amino acids.

V gene TRBV2 combines with J gene TRBJ2-4; 7 bases fit TRBD1. J lost 7 bases, V lost 5 bases, and 2 bases had no gene match. The germline gives CDR1 SNHLY, CDR2 FYNNEI. The CDR3 consists of 12 residues. The chain's CDR3 is CASSLTGNIQYF. CDR3 DNA: TGTGCCAGCAGTCTGACAGGGAACATTCAGTACTTC.

The genes are TRBV28 and TRBJ1-4, with D uncertain. The CDR3 extends over 13 amino acids. In germline, CDR1 is MDHEN, CDR2 SYDVKM. Trimming cost V 1 base and J 6 bases, with 6 bases left between them. The CDR3 spells CASSLLGDEKLFF. The CDR3 DNA is TGTGCCAGCAGTTTATTGGGAGATGAAAAACTGTTTTTT.

The chain has TRBV21-1 and TRBJ2-5; the listed D gene, TRBD2, was not tested against the DNA. TRBV21-1 is noted as a pseudogene. The CDR3 consists of 12 residues. The CDR3 coding sequence is TGTGCCAGCAGCGGAGACCAAGAGACCCAGTACTTC. It yields the protein CASSGDQETQYF.

CDR3 region: CASSLPPSAQDTQYF. The CDR3 DNA reads TGTGCCAGCAGCCTTCCTCCCTCCGCACAAGATACGCAGTATTTT. The V gene is TRBV21-1, the J gene TRBJ2-3; TRBD1, the table's D call, was not compared with the DNA. TRBV21-1 is given as a pseudogene. This CDR3 has 15 amino acids.

This chain links TRBV29-1 with TRBJ2-1; D is ambiguous. Germline values: CDR1 SQVTM, CDR2 ANQGSEA. The CDR3 length is 11 residues. V lost 7 bases to trimming and J lost 4 bases, with 8 bases between them. This CDR3 reads CSGDGYNEQFF. CDR3 DNA: TGCAGCGGTGACGGGTACAATGAGCAGTTCTTC.

CDR3 DNA sequence: TGTGCCAGCAGTTTAAAACTAGGGAGACCAGTGCACAATGAGCAGTTCTTC. This encodes CASSLKLGRPVHNEQFF. V usage is TRBV28 and J usage is TRBJ2-1, with D possibly being TRBD2 (5 bases). Germline CDR1 and CDR2: MDHEN and SYDVKM. This CDR3 is 17 amino acids long. Trimming removed 2 bases from V and 5 bases from J, with 19 bases in between.

The chain has TRBV5-1 and TRBJ1-1; TRBD1 agrees at 8 bases. V shed 0 bases and J 2 bases; nucleotides not matched to a gene: 3. Germline values: CDR1 SGHRS, CDR2 YFSETQ. This CDR3 is 15 amino acids long. CDR3 protein: CASSLEGQGNTEAFF. The CDR3 coding sequence is TGCGCCAGCAGCTTGGAAGGACAGGGAAACACTGAAGCTTTCTTT.

The J gene is TRBJ1-2, the V gene TRBV19; D is ambiguous. CDR1 and CDR2 (germline): LNHDA, SQIVND (reference sequence). V gave up 3 bases and J gave up 3 bases, with 11 bases separating them. This CDR3 has 14 residues. Here the CDR3 reads CASSIKGRHYGYTF. In DNA form, the CDR3 reads TGTGCCAGTAGTATCAAGGGCCGGCACTATGGCTACACCTTC. Filled out from reference TRBV19 and TRBJ1-2, the complete variable domain reads DGGITQSPKYLFRKEGQNVTLSCEQNLNHDAMYWYRQDPGQGLRLIYYSQIVNDFQKGDIAEGYSVSREKKESFPLTVTSAQKNPTAFYLCASSIKGRHYGYTFGSGTRLTVV.

This clone occurred a few times. V gene TRBV2 combines with J gene TRBJ1-5; weak D call: TRBD1 (5 bases). The CDR3 has 13 residues. Deletions cut 2 bases from V and 4 bases from J, with 6 bases between. Germline loops: CDR1 SNHLY, CDR2 FYNNEI. The CDR3 loop reads CASSEQGNQPQHF. The CDR3 nucleotides read TGTGCCAGCAGTGAACAGGGTAATCAGCCCCAGCATTTT. The full variable domain, completed using reference TRBV2 and TRBJ1-5, is EPEVTQTPSHQVTQMGQEVILRCVPISNHLYFYWYRQILGQKVEFLVSFYNNEISEKSEIFDDQFSVERPDGSNFTLKIRSTKLEDSAMYFCASSEQGNQPQHFGDGTRLSIL.

The gene calls are TRBV7-2 and TRBJ1-4; D uncertain. This CDR3 contains 15 residues. Trimming stripped 1 base from V and 4 bases from J, with 10 bases between. In germline, CDR1 is SGHTA, CDR2 FQGNSA. The CDR3 bases are TGTGCCAGCAGCTTAGACTGGACCATTAATGAAAAACTGTTTTTT. Translating gives CASSLDWTINEKLFF.

The chain couples TRBV7-8 to TRBJ2-7; weak D call: TRBD2 (6 bases). Trimming removed 0 bases at V and 0 bases at J, with 6 bases between. The length of the CDR3 is 14 residues. Germline CDR1 and CDR2: SGHVS and FQNEAQ. The CDR3 loop reads CASSLAAGSYEQYF. The DNA of the CDR3 is TGTGCCAGCAGCTTAGCAGCGGGCTCCTACGAGCAGTACTTC.

V is TRBV5-4 and J is TRBJ2-2; a weak D match, TRBD2 (6 bases). From germline, CDR1 is SGHNT and CDR2 YYREEE (reference sequence). The CDR3 is 16 amino acids. Deletions cut 0 bases from V and 0 bases from J, with 9 bases between. CDR3 coding DNA: TGTGCCAGCAGCTTGGGGGAGGAGGCGAACACCGGGGAGCTGTTTTTT. This encodes CASSLGEEANTGELFF.

A single count supports this clone. V and J are TRBV10-3 and TRBJ2-3, with TRBD2 identical over 13 bases. The V segment lost 4 bases and the J segment 4 bases; nucleotides outside the gene matches: 2. Germline CDR1 is ENHRY and CDR2 is SYGVKD. This CDR3 contains 15 residues. CDR3 protein: CAISGTSGSADTQYF. In DNA, the CDR3 is TGTGCCATCAGTGGGACTAGCGGGAGTGCAGATACGCAGTATTTT.

The chain has TRBV18 and TRBJ1-5; 7 bases agree with TRBD1. This CDR3 has 13 residues. The V gene's germline CDR1 is KGHSH and CDR2 LQKENI. J was trimmed by 5 bases and V by 8 bases; bases with no gene match: 6. Here the CDR3 reads CASGTDRDQPQHF. The CDR3 DNA reads TGTGCCAGCGGTACCGACAGGGATCAGCCCCAGCATTTT.